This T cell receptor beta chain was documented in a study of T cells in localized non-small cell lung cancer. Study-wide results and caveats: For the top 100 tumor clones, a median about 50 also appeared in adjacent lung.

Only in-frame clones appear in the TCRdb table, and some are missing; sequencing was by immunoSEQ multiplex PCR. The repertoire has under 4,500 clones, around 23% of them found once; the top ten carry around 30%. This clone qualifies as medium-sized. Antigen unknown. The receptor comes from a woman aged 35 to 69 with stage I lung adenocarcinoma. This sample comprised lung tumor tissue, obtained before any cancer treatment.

The CDR3 loop reads CASSLGLARYEWGYEQYF. CDR3 nucleotides: TGTGCCAGCAGCTTAGGACTAGCGAGGTACGAGTGGGGCTACGAGCAGTACTTC. The V gene is TRBV11-3, the J gene TRBJ2-7; 8 bases match TRBD2. Losses at the gene ends were 1 base for V and 3 bases for J; bases not matched to a gene: 14. The CDR3 totals 18 residues. Germline lookup yields CDR1 SGHNT and CDR2 YENEEA.